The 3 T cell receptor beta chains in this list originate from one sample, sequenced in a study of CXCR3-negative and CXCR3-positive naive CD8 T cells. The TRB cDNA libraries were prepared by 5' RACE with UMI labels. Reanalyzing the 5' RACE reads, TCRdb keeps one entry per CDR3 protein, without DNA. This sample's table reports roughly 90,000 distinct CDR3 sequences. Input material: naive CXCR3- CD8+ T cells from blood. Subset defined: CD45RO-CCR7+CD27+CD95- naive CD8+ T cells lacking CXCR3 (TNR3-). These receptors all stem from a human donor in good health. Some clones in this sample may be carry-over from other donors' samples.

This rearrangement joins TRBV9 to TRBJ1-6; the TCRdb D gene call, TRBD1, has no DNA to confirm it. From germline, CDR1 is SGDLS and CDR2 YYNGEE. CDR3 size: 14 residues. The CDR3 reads CASEAGTGVSPLHF. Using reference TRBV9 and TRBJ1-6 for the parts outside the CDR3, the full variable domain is DSGVTQTPKHLITATGQRVTLRCSPRSGDLSVYWYQQSLDQGLQFLIQYYNGEERAKGNILERFSAQQFPDLHSELNLSSLELGDSALYFCASEAGTGVSPLHFGNGTRLTVT.

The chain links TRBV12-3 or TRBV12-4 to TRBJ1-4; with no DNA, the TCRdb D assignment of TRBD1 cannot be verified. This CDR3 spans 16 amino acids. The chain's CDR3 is CASSLTWDGVNEKLFF.

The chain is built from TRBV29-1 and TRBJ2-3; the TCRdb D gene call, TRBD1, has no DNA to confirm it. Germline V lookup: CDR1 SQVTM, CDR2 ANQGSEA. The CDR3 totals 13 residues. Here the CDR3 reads CSGEAGLADTQYF.